The present T cell receptor (beta chain) was sequenced within a study of blood T cell repertoires in COVID-19. The CDR3 totals 15 residues. Trimming left V 4 bases short and J 8 bases short, with 18 bases between. Germline V gene lookup returns CDR1 SGHNT and CDR2 YYREEE (reference sequence). This study enrolled people aged roughly 18 to 89 from around 25 US geographic areas. The table came from immunoSEQ multiplex PCR; TCRdb's copy has only in-frame clones and leaves some out. The sample has approximately 190,000 clones, less than 90% seen once; the top ten hold under 4%. Sequencing was performed on PBMCs or T cells enriched from blood (not recorded which). The chain carries TRBV5-4 and TRBJ1-4, with D tentatively TRBD1 (6 bases). The receptor was isolated from a woman aged 25 to 39 who had been exposed to COVID-19. CDR3 sequence (DNA): TGTGCCAGCAGCCTCGTACAGGGTGGTGGGGAAAAACTGTTTTTT. Its translation is CASSLVQGGGEKLFF.